A single sample is the source of the 15 T cell receptor beta chains below, sequenced in a study of T cell repertoires in cytomegalovirus infection. Their antigens are not known. TCRdb recomputed calls from the reads with MiXCR, one row per CDR3 protein. The table includes 200,000 to 250,000 distinct CDR3 sequences, 30% to 45% detected once. Source: CD8+ T cells from cultured PBMCs, taken from culture after CMV antigen stimulation. These receptors came from a human donor in good health (CMV status not recorded). Some clones in this sample may be carry-over from other donors' samples.

This chain links TRBV20-1 with TRBJ2-3; D tentatively fits TRBD1 or TRBD2 (5 bases each). The CDR3 length is 15 residues. The V and J ends lost 0 bases and 3 bases respectively, with 13 bases between them. The germline CDR1 and CDR2 sequences are DFQATT and SNEGSKA (reference sequence). CDR3: CSARDRGVETDTQYF. The DNA for the CDR3 is TGCAGTGCTAGAGATAGAGGGGTGGAAACAGATACGCAGTATTTT.

The rearrangement links TRBV9 to TRBJ2-3; 8 bases fit TRBD2. Germline V CDR1 and CDR2: SGDLS, YYNGEE. CDR3 length equals 15 residues. Trimming at V came to 2 bases and at J to 5 bases, leaving 7 bases not matched to a gene. CDR3: CASSVERGLRDTQYF. CDR3 nucleotides: TGTGCCAGCAGCGTGGAGCGGGGGTTACGAGATACGCAGTATTTT.

The V and J genes are TRBV28 and TRBJ2-1; 11 bases map to TRBD2. The CDR3 spans 15 residues. The ends lost 7 bases at V and 7 bases at J; junction bases unmatched: 9. CDR1 is MDHEN, CDR2 SYDVKM, per germline. CDR3 amino acids: CASTIAGGGSNEQFF. CDR3 coding DNA: TGTGCCAGCACTATAGCGGGAGGGGGTTCGAATGAGCAGTTCTTC.

The V gene is TRBV19, the J gene TRBJ1-1, with 8 positions matching TRBD1. The junction had 8 bases not matched to a gene; V was cut back by 6 bases and J by 5 bases. CDR3 length: 14 residues. Germline CDR1 LNHDA, CDR2 SQIVND (reference sequence). The CDR3 reads CASRGQGLGTEAFF. The DNA for the CDR3 is TGTGCCAGTAGAGGACAGGGCCTAGGAACTGAAGCTTTCTTT.

The chain couples TRBV2 to TRBJ2-1, with 10 bases fitting TRBD1. The germline CDR1 and CDR2 sequences are SNHLY and FYNNEI. The CDR3 runs to 10 residues. The trim removed 6 bases at V and 15 bases at J, leaving 2 bases unmatched. CDR3 in amino acids: CASRGTGAFF. CDR3 nucleotide sequence: TGTGCCAGCAGGGGGACAGGGGCGTTCTTC.

The chain employs TRBV24-1 and TRBJ2-2; 7 nucleotides line up with TRBD1. The CDR3 is made up of 15 amino acids. J lost 3 bases, V lost 4 bases, and 4 bases had no gene match. The germline gives CDR1 KGHDR, CDR2 SFDVKD. The CDR3 DNA reads TGTGCCACCAGTGAACGTGGGACAGACACCGGGGAGCTGTTTTTT. This encodes CATSERGTDTGELFF.

The V call is TRBV6-6, the J call TRBJ1-2, with D tentatively TRBD1 (5 bases). This CDR3 contains 15 residues. The V end lost 4 bases, the J end lost 8 bases, and 20 bases lay between the germline ends. Germline CDR1 is MNHNY and CDR2 is SVGAGI (reference sequence). CDR3 nucleotides: TGTGCCAGCAGTTCCTCGACCATATGGGGGATCGGCTACACCTTC. Translation gives CASSSSTIWGIGYTF.

This clonotype was observed a few times. V is TRBV7-3 and J is TRBJ1-1; D remains ambiguous. Germline CDR1 and CDR2: SGHTA and FQGTGA. Trimming took off 2 bases at V and 2 bases at J, with 12 bases between the two ends. The CDR3 is 15 residues long. The CDR3 DNA follows: TGTGCCAGCAGCTTAGGAGCGGGGTTCAACACTGAAGCTTTCTTT. It specifies CASSLGAGFNTEAFF.

The chain recombines TRBV7-8 with TRBJ1-4; D is ambiguous. The ends were cut back, 7 bases at V and 7 bases at J, with 16 bases in the middle. Germline V gives CDR1 SGHVS, CDR2 FQNEAQ. The CDR3 runs 14 residues. The CDR3 coding sequence is TGTGCCAGCAAGCCGACCTGGATGGGTGAAAAACTGTTTTTT. Encoded protein: CASKPTWMGEKLFF.

The chain joins TRBV10-3 to TRBJ1-5; 8 nucleotides match TRBD1. From germline, CDR1 is ENHRY and CDR2 SYGVKD. This CDR3 comprises 14 residues. Germline trimming cut 2 bases from V and 7 bases from J; bases unmatched to any gene: 4. The CDR3 DNA is TGTGCCATCAGTGAGCCAGGGACAGGCCAGCCCCAGCATTTT. Amino acid sequence: CAISEPGTGQPQHF.

The CDR3 protein is CASRAGNSGNEQFF. CDR3 coding DNA: TGTGCCAGCAGGGCTGGTAATTCGGGCAATGAGCAGTTCTTC. J is TRBJ2-1 and V is TRBV6-1; unclear D gene. The CDR3 extends over 14 amino acids. Germline V gene lookup returns CDR1 MNHNS and CDR2 SASEGT. V was trimmed by 6 bases and J by 6 bases, leaving 15 bases between them.

The V gene is TRBV7-9, the J gene TRBJ1-5; D ambiguous. Between the trimmed V and J ends, which lost 9 bases and 0 bases, there was a span of 15 bases. The germline gives CDR1 SEHNR, CDR2 FQNEAQ (reference sequence). The CDR3 length is 15 residues. CDR3 sequence (DNA): TGTGCCAGAAGCCCTCGGGTGGATAGCAATCAGCCCCAGCATTTT. It translates to CARSPRVDSNQPQHF. The variable domain in full, with the rest retrieved from reference TRBV7-9 and TRBJ1-5, is DTGVSQNPRHKITKRGQNVTFRCDPISEHNRLYWYRQTLGQGPEFLTYFQNEAQLEKSRLLSDRFSAERPKGSFSTLEIQRTEQGDSAMYLCARSPRVDSNQPQHFGDGTRLSIL.

This clonotype was counted a few times. V and J are TRBV15 and TRBJ2-3; D tentatively fits TRBD1 or TRBD2 (5 bases each). This CDR3 has 17 residues. Trimming pared 3 bases from V and 1 base from J, leaving 17 bases between. Germline V gene sequence: CDR1 LNHNV, CDR2 YYDKDF (reference sequence). The CDR3 here is CATSRDPLRGGTDTQYF. Here the CDR3 DNA reads TGTGCCACCAGCAGGGATCCCCTGAGGGGTGGCACAGATACGCAGTATTTT.

This clonotype was counted between two and nine times. J is TRBJ2-3 and V is TRBV7-8; 8 nucleotides match TRBD2. There are 16 residues in the CDR3. The V gene end was trimmed by 0 bases and the J gene end by 3 bases; junction bases not matched to a gene: 5. Germline V CDR1 and CDR2: SGHVS, FQNEAQ. DNA for the CDR3: TGTGCCAGCAGCTTAGCGCGGGGGGCAGTGACAGATACGCAGTATTTT. It codes for CASSLARGAVTDTQYF.

The V call is TRBV15, the J call TRBJ2-7; D possibly corresponds to TRBD1 (6 bases). CDR1 and CDR2 from the germline V gene are LNHNV and YYDKDF (reference sequence). This CDR3 comprises 14 residues. V was pared by 5 bases and J by 2 bases, with 13 bases between. CDR3 sequence (DNA): TGTGCCACCAGCGGCGACAGGTATGCCTACGAGCAGTACTTC. Protein product: CATSGDRYAYEQYF.